This entry features one TCR beta chain sequence. These data belong to a study of shared clonotypes between healthy human individuals. V was trimmed by 0 bases and J by 7 bases, leaving 10 bases between them. The CDR3 is made up of 13 amino acids. In germline, CDR1 is SGHRS, CDR2 YFSETQ. Here immunoSEQ multiplex PCR was the method, and the copy in TCRdb shows in-frame clones only, minus some. The data show around 2.3 million clones, approximately 94% seen once. The chain joins TRBV5-1 to TRBJ1-2, with unresolved D. This TCR came from a man younger than 30 in good health. The sequencing input was naive CD4+ T cells sorted from blood. Described subset: CD45RA+ positively selected. Here the CDR3 reads CASSLDSPSGYTF. The CDR3 DNA follows: TGCGCCAGCAGCTTGGATTCTCCATCTGGCTACACCTTC.